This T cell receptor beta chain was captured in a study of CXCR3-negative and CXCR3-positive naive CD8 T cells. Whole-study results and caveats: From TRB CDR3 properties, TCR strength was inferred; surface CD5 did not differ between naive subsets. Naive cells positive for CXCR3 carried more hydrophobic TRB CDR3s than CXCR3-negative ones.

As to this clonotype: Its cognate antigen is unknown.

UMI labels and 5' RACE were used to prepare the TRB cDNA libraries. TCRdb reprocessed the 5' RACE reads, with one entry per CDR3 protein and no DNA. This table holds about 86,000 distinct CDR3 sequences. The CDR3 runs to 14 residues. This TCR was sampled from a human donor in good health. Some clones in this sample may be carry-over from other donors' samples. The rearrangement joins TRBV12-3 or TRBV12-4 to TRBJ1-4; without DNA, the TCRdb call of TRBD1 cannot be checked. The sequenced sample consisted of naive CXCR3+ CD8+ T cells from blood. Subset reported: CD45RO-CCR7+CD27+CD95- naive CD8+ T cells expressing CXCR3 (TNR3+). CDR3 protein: CASSLLRGGEKLFF.